This T cell receptor beta chain was captured by sequencing in a study of T cell responses to AZD1222 COVID-19 vaccine. Study summary: Second-dose groups at about 4 or about 12 weeks were pooled.

Study-wide points: Unmutated variant regions are reportedly the target of nearly half of TCRs that are spike-specific. Clonal diversity was possibly underestimated; the donors were predominantly white British and more often female.

On this clone: Its antigen is still unknown.

The V gene end was trimmed by 8 bases and the J gene end by 5 bases; junction bases not matched to a gene: 6. There are 12 residues in the CDR3. The protocol was immunoSEQ multiplex PCR, while the TCRdb copy is restricted to in-frame clones and leaves out a portion. The table includes 100,000 to 150,000 clones, approximately 85% detected once. The source was peripheral blood, collected on day 0 of AZD1222 vaccination. The TCR comes from an adult in good health. V usage is TRBV12-3 or TRBV12-4 and J usage is TRBJ2-7; 7 nucleotides line up with TRBD1. CDR3: CASGSTGDEQYF. CDR3 bases: TGTGCCAGCGGGTCCACAGGGGACGAGCAGTACTTC.